These T cell receptor beta chains were read from a single sample in a study of molecular identifiers for immune sequencing clone quantification. TCRdb analysed the PCR reads with MiXCR anew, one entry per CDR3 protein. In the table there are some 580,000 distinct CDR3 sequences, 25% of which are singletons. The sample consisted of naive CD8+ T cells from blood, with Jurkat cell RNA spiked in. These TCRs come from a human donor in good health. Some libraries in this study had Jurkat cell RNA spiked in. CDR3s include the opening cysteine and the closing phenylalanine or tryptophan. A D gene is named only where the DNA matches it firmly. Clone size is shown for a subset of rows, as once, few, many or a class of expanded clone.

cdr3_length | clone_size | d_call | j_call | v_call | cdr3_aa | cdr3_nt
16 | many | TRBD2 | TRBJ2-7 | TRBV5-6 | CASSPREQRISYEQYF | TGTGCCAGCAGCCCGCGGGAGCAGCGCATCTCCTACGAGCAGTACTTC
15 | NA | NA | TRBJ1-6 | TRBV9 | CASSVDGLGDSPLHF | TGTGCCAGCAGCGTAGATGGCCTAGGGGATTCACCCCTCCACTTT
17 | few | NA | TRBJ1-3 | TRBV6-2/TRBV6-3 | CASSYQDSAISGNTIYF | TGTGCCAGCAGTTACCAAGACTCAGCAATCTCTGGAAACACCATATATTTT
16 | NA | NA | TRBJ2-3 | TRBV12-3/TRBV12-4 | CASSLVGLAWTDTQYF | TGTGCCAGCAGTTTAGTCGGCCTAGCGTGGACAGATACGCAGTATTTT
15 | NA | NA | TRBJ1-1 | TRBV2 | CASSEGRGTATEAFF | TGTGCCAGCAGTGAGGGCAGGGGCACGGCCACTGAAGCTTTCTTT
15 | NA | NA | TRBJ2-7 | TRBV4-1 | CASSQVVDTRPEQYF | TGCGCCAGCAGCCAAGTCGTGGACACCCGTCCCGAGCAGTACTTC
14 | NA | NA | TRBJ1-2 | TRBV6-2/TRBV6-3 | CASSYLDGNYGYTF | TGTGCCAGCAGTTATCTCGACGGAAACTATGGCTACACCTTC
16 | NA | TRBD2 | TRBJ2-1 | TRBV27 | CASRPGTSGRSNEQFF | TGTGCCAGCAGGCCCGGGACTAGCGGGAGAAGCAATGAGCAGTTCTTC
15 | few | NA | TRBJ2-7 | TRBV6-5 | CASSWGGTGTYEQYF | TGTGCCAGCAGTTGGGGGGGGACAGGAACTTACGAGCAGTACTTC
17 | few | NA | TRBJ2-4 | TRBV19 | CASSSHPDNNFENIQYF | TGTGCCAGTAGTTCACACCCGGACAACAACTTTGAAAACATTCAGTACTTC
15 | many | NA | TRBJ1-1 | TRBV4-2 | CASSQDRVEVTEAFF | TGTGCCAGCAGCCAAGATCGAGTGGAGGTCACTGAAGCTTTCTTT
15 | few | NA | TRBJ1-2 | TRBV27 | CASSFREGPNYGYTF | TGTGCCAGCAGTTTCAGGGAGGGTCCTAACTATGGCTACACCTTC
16 | NA | NA | TRBJ2-2 | TRBV4-1 | CASTPRAGVSTGELFF | TGCGCCAGCACCCCAAGGGCAGGGGTCAGCACCGGGGAGCTGTTTTTT
13 | NA | NA | TRBJ2-7 | TRBV20-1 | CSARPLRSYAPSF | TGCAGTGCCAGGCCGCTGCGCTCCTACGCGCCGTCCTTC
13 | many | NA | TRBJ2-1 | TRBV12-3/TRBV12-4 | CASSLGGANEQFF | TGTGCCAGCAGTTTAGGAGGGGCGAATGAGCAGTTCTTC
13 | many | TRBD1 | TRBJ2-7 | TRBV6-5 | CASSYGDSYEQYF | TGTGCCAGCAGCTATGGGGACAGCTACGAGCAGTACTTC
12 | NA | NA | TRBJ2-7 | TRBV6-5 | CPSGCSGKEPYF | TGTCCCAGCGGTTGCTCCGGCAAAGAGCCGTACTTC
12 | once | NA | TRBJ1-4 | TRBV6-1 | CASSEALLQLFF | TGTGCCAGCAGTGAAGCGCTTCTTCAGCTGTTTTTT
16 | NA | NA | TRBJ1-1 | TRBV11-2 | CASSLDLGAFGTEAFF | TGTGCCAGCAGCTTAGATCTCGGGGCGTTCGGCACTGAAGCTTTCTTT
15 | few | TRBD2 | TRBJ2-1 | TRBV6-2/TRBV6-3 | CASSYAGGLYNEQFF | TGTGCCAGCAGTTATGCGGGAGGATTGTACAATGAGCAGTTCTTC
14 | NA | TRBD1 | TRBJ2-2 | TRBV5-1 | CASSLQGYTEELFF | TGCGCCAGCAGTCTACAGGGGTACACCGAGGAGCTGTTTTTT
16 | few | NA | TRBJ2-3 | TRBV6-2/TRBV6-3 | CASSYSTMGGPDTQYF | TGTGCCAGCAGTTACTCGACGATGGGGGGGCCAGATACGCAGTATTTT
15 | many | NA | TRBJ2-3 | TRBV7-8 | CASSSTGTSTDTQYF | TGTGCCAGCAGCTCGACCGGGACTAGCACAGATACGCAGTATTTT
16 | many | TRBD1 | TRBJ2-5 | TRBV5-4 | CASSFAGQGASETQYF | TGTGCCAGCAGCTTTGCCGGACAGGGGGCATCCGAGACCCAGTACTTC
14 | NA | TRBD2 | TRBJ2-7 | TRBV20-1 | CSAFSGGLTYAQYF | TGCAGTGCCTTTAGCGGGGGTCTTACCTACGCGCAGTACTTC
16 | few | TRBD1 | TRBJ1-5 | TRBV4-1 | CASSQHQDRGLQPQHF | TGCGCCAGCAGCCAGCACCAGGACAGGGGGCTCCAGCCCCAGCATTTT
14 | few | NA | TRBJ1-5 | TRBV27 | CASRGTYGNQPQHF | TGTGCCAGCAGGGGGACCTATGGCAATCAGCCCCAGCATTTT
16 | few | NA | TRBJ1-5 | TRBV3-1 | CASSQGFSFGNQPQHF | TGTGCCAGCAGCCAAGGATTTAGTTTTGGCAATCAGCCCCAGCATTTT
14 | NA | TRBD1 | TRBJ2-7 | TRBV3-1 | CASSHSDRAYEQYF | TGTGCCAGCAGCCACTCGGACAGGGCCTACGAGCAGTACTTC
15 | NA | NA | TRBJ1-3 | TRBV19 | CASSISSAGGHPIYF | TGTGCCAGTAGTATATCATCGGCTGGTGGACACCCCATATATTTT
14 | few | NA | TRBJ2-1 | TRBV5-6 | CASSSLNTNNEQFF | TGTGCCAGCAGCTCCCTTAACACGAACAATGAGCAGTTCTTC